Below, 21 T cell receptor beta chains from the same sample are listed, as sequenced in a study of Tregs in tolerant kidney transplant recipients. Mixed chimerism was transient after nonmyeloablative marrow transplants from related graft donors. Method: immunoSEQ multiplex PCR; TCRdb's copy keeps in-frame clones and lacks some. The sample has 90,000 or so clones, 93% seen once. The specimen comprised CD4+ T cells from blood (PBMCs), sampled 12 months after the transplant. The receptors originated from a human patient who received a combined kidney and bone marrow transplant. Some T cells may be transferred from the graft donor.

The V call is TRBV5-4, the J call TRBJ2-3; 13 bases map to TRBD2. With 5 bases clipped from V and 6 bases from J, the junction kept 21 bases outside the gene matches. Germline V gene data show CDR1 as SGHNT and CDR2 as YYREEE (reference sequence). CDR3 size: 20 residues. DNA for the CDR3: TGTGCCAGCAGTGCTGGACTAGCGGGAGTGGGTTTTACTTTAAGGGATACGCAGTATTTT. It translates to CASSAGLAGVGFTLRDTQYF.

This chain uses TRBV14 with TRBJ2-2, with TRBD2 as a possible D gene (5 bases). Trimming took off 1 base at V and 4 bases at J, with 10 bases between the two ends. This CDR3 spans 15 amino acids. From germline, CDR1 is SGHDN and CDR2 FVKESK. CDR3 residues: CASSQGGQLTGELFF. In DNA form, the CDR3 reads TGTGCCAGCAGCCAAGGCGGGCAACTCACCGGGGAGCTGTTTTTT.

Concerning this clone itself: At one of its ends the junction is not consistent with the germline gene, which may arise from a read error. The identical CDR3 is also encoded by other nucleotide sequences in the sample. This sequence joins TRBV5-4 and TRBJ1-6, with TRBD1 matching 9 bases. The CDR3 consists of 17 residues. Germline V gene sequence: CDR1 SGHNT, CDR2 YYREEE (reference sequence). For the CDR3, the DNA is TGTGCCAGCAGCTCCGGGACAGGGAGGGGAGGAAATTCCCCCCTCCACTTT. Translating gives CASSSGTGRGGNSPLHF.

The chain is built from TRBV4-2 and TRBJ2-7; D is possibly TRBD2 (5 bases). V was cut by 1 base and J by 2 bases, with 12 bases left in between. CDR1 is LGHNA, CDR2 YNFKEQ, per germline. The CDR3 covers 15 residues. As DNA, the CDR3 is TGTGCCAGCAGCCAAGCAACTACCGGGACCTACGAGCAGTACTTC. Protein sequence: CASSQATTGTYEQYF.

This chain uses TRBV11-3 with TRBJ2-5, with 7 bases lining up with TRBD2. CDR1 SGHNT and CDR2 YENEEA come from the germline V gene. The V segment lost 2 bases and the J segment 4 bases; nucleotides outside the gene matches: 7. This CDR3 has 15 residues. The CDR3 protein is CASSLRQGGIETQYF. CDR3 DNA sequence: TGTGCCAGCAGCTTAAGGCAGGGAGGGATAGAGACCCAGTACTTC.

The V gene is TRBV4-1, the J gene TRBJ1-2, with D unclear. There are 19 residues in the CDR3. Germline assignment: CDR1 MGHRA and CDR2 YSYEKL. The V and J ends lost 0 bases and 7 bases respectively, with 27 bases between them. Here the CDR3 reads CASSQDRRASRIPAGGYTF. DNA for the CDR3: TGCGCCAGCAGCCAAGATCGGAGGGCTTCGAGAATTCCAGCAGGTGGCTACACCTTC.

The chain couples TRBV19 to TRBJ2-3, with 11 bases that match TRBD1. The CDR3 sequence is 15 residues long. Trimming took 7 bases from V and 2 from J; bases not matched to a gene: 5. Per the germline V gene, CDR1 is LNHDA and CDR2 is SQIVND (reference sequence). The CDR3, as DNA: TGTGCCAGTACCATGGACAGGGGGCCCACAGATACGCAGTATTTT. Translated, it gives CASTMDRGPTDTQYF.

V gene TRBV11-3 combines with J gene TRBJ2-7; D remains unclear. Trimming pared 0 bases from V and 6 bases from J, leaving 15 bases between. Per germline, CDR1 SGHNT and CDR2 YENEEA. The CDR3 spans 15 residues. DNA of the CDR3: TGTGCCAGCAGCTTAGAAACTACCCCATCTTCCGAGCAGTACTTC. Its protein is CASSLETTPSSEQYF.

The chain links TRBV28 to TRBJ2-1; 12 bases agree with TRBD1. J gave up 8 bases and V 6 bases, and 11 bases lay outside the gene matches. Germline V lookup: CDR1 MDHEN, CDR2 SYDVKM. This CDR3 contains 16 residues. DNA for the CDR3: TGTGCCAGCAGACCTCTCCGGGACAGGGGGCTCGATGAGCAGTTCTTC. Amino acids: CASRPLRDRGLDEQFF.

This clone was seen just once. V gene TRBV5-1 combines with J gene TRBJ1-4, with D perhaps TRBD1 (6 bases). The CDR3 has 14 amino acids. Trimming removed 0 bases at V and 6 bases at J, with 9 bases between. Per the germline V gene, CDR1 is SGHRS and CDR2 is YFSETQ. The CDR3 sequence: CASSLGAGDEKLFF. In DNA, the CDR3 is TGCGCCAGCAGCTTGGGGGCAGGGGATGAAAAACTGTTTTTT.

The chain combines TRBV9 with TRBJ1-1, with D hard to call. Trimming took off 0 bases at V and 3 bases at J, with 6 bases between the two ends. There are 13 residues in the CDR3. The germline V gene encodes CDR1 SGDLS and CDR2 YYNGEE. The CDR3 protein is CASSVAADTEAFF. The CDR3 DNA follows: TGTGCCAGCAGCGTAGCGGCGGACACTGAAGCTTTCTTT.

The chain uses TRBV7-2 and TRBJ1-1; unclear D gene. From germline, CDR1 is SGHTA and CDR2 FQGNSA. Trimming shortened V by 0 bases and J by 4 bases, and 6 bases separated the two germline ends. The CDR3 is 13 amino acids. The CDR3 sequence: CASSLAEGTEAFF. The CDR3 DNA is TGTGCCAGCAGCTTAGCCGAGGGCACTGAAGCTTTCTTT.

The chain combines TRBV7-2 with TRBJ2-1, with 8 bases aligning to TRBD2. Trimming cost V 5 bases and J 6 bases; bases outside gene matches: 9. The CDR3 sequence is 15 residues long. Germline CDR1 and CDR2: SGHTA and FQGNSA. The CDR3 nucleotides are TGTGCCAGCAGCCGCGCGGGAGGACGGGGCAATGAGCAGTTCTTC. Its protein is CASSRAGGRGNEQFF.

This clone is a singleton in its sample. A read error may produce the germline difference seen at one junction end. The V and J genes are TRBV4-1 and TRBJ1-2, with 11 bases identical to TRBD1. There are 14 residues in the CDR3. Per germline, CDR1 MGHRA and CDR2 YSYEKL. The CDR3 here is CASSPYWDRGIDAF. Written as DNA, the CDR3 is TGCGCCAGCAGCCCCTACTGGGACAGGGGGATTGATGCCTTC.

This clone came up once. The V call is TRBV5-1, the J call TRBJ2-7; TRBD1 might be the D (6 bases). The germline V and J ends were trimmed by 2 bases and 3 bases, with 12 bases remaining between them. This CDR3 region has 14 residues. Germline values: CDR1 SGHRS, CDR2 YFSETQ. CDR3 DNA: TGCGCCAGCAGCTTCGGGACAAACAACTACGAGCAGTACTTC. The encoded protein is CASSFGTNNYEQYF.

This sequence joins TRBV19 and TRBJ1-2; 12 bases line up with TRBD1. This CDR3 has 16 amino acids. Germline V gene data show CDR1 as LNHDA and CDR2 as SQIVND (reference sequence). J was trimmed by 9 bases and V by 3 bases; bases with no gene match: 11. The chain's CDR3 is CASSIRAPGQGASYTF. The CDR3 DNA sequence: TGTGCCAGTAGTATTCGAGCTCCGGGACAGGGGGCGAGCTACACCTTC.

This clone was detected only a few times. V gene TRBV18 combines with J gene TRBJ2-3; 7 positions match TRBD2. With 6 bases clipped from V and 1 base from J, the junction kept 7 bases outside the gene matches. The CDR3 has 15 amino acids. Germline CDR1 reads KGHSH; CDR2 reads LQKENI. In DNA form, the CDR3 reads TGTGCCAGCTCCCAGGGCGGGAGAGGCACAGATACGCAGTATTTT. It specifies CASSQGGRGTDTQYF. Drawing the rest from reference TRBV18 and TRBJ2-3, the complete variable domain is NAGVMQNPRHLVRRRGQEARLRCSPMKGHSHVYWYRQLPEEGLKFMVYLQKENIIDESGMPKERFSAEFPKEGPSILRIQQVVRGDSAAYFCASSQGGRGTDTQYFGPGTRLTVL.

The gene calls are TRBV5-1 and TRBJ2-7; no reliable D call. The V gene lost 0 bases and the J gene lost 1 base, with 8 bases spanning the gap. The CDR3 loop spans 14 amino acids. Germline CDR1 reads SGHRS; CDR2 reads YFSETQ. CDR3 bases: TGCGCCAGCAGCTTGGTTGTGCAGTCCTACGAGCAGTACTTC. Translated, it gives CASSLVVQSYEQYF.

The chain uses TRBV6-6 and TRBJ1-3; TRBD1 agrees at 7 bases. CDR3 length: 16 residues. CDR1 MNHNY and CDR2 SVGAGI come from the germline V gene (reference sequence). J gave up 0 bases and V 4 bases, and 6 bases lay outside the gene matches. The CDR3 reads CASSSRGASSGNTIYF. The CDR3 region has the DNA TGTGCCAGCAGTTCCAGGGGGGCGAGCTCTGGAAACACCATATATTTT.

The rearrangement joins TRBV7-2 to TRBJ2-3; TRBD2 matches at 7 bases. The CDR3 is 15 amino acids. J lost 3 bases, V lost 5 bases, and 8 bases had no gene match. Germline-derived CDR1 and CDR2 are SGHTA and FQGNSA. Here the CDR3 reads CASSMWTRRTDTQYF. The CDR3 nucleotides read TGTGCCAGCAGCATGTGGACTAGGCGGACAGATACGCAGTATTTT.

On this clone: The junction departs from germline at one end; a sequencing error may be responsible. The sample holds other DNA sequences that translate to the same CDR3. This chain uses TRBV7-2 with TRBJ1-6, with a weak D call TRBD1 (5 bases). The CDR3 runs 15 residues. Germline loops: CDR1 SGHTA, CDR2 FQGNSA. The CDR3 protein is CASSLAGANNSPLHF. CDR3 in DNA: TGTGCCAGCAGCTTAGCAGGGGCAAATAATTCCCCCCTCCACTTT.